This TCR beta chain was sequenced for a study of T cells in Graves' hyperthyroidism and ophthalmopathy. This clonotype was counted only a few times. What it recognizes is unknown. The source material, RNA transcripts, was used to amplify TCR beta CDR3 regions. RT-PCR in the first round (using the HTBI primer set) targeted the TCR CDR3. From the multiplex PCR reads, TCRdb called clonotypes with MiXCR, one entry per CDR3 protein. This table has a few hundred thousand distinct CDR3 sequences, approximately 14% appearing once. Study-level results: Most thyroid clonotypes expanded above 0.001 appeared in blood too.

Uncontrolled infection, other autoimmune disease, pregnancy or lactation barred patients from enrollment. V was pared by 7 bases and J by 5 bases, with 13 bases between. CDR1 is KGHDR and CDR2 is SFDVKD in the germline V gene. The CDR3 spans 14 residues. The receptor was derived from a woman aged 25-40 years with Graves' hyperthyroidism that later progressed to Graves' ophthalmopathy. This rearrangement joins TRBV24-1 to TRBJ2-2, with D tentatively TRBD2 (6 bases). Sequencing was carried out using blood. The CDR3 is CATRAGQNTGELFF. The CDR3 DNA follows: TGTGCCACCAGGGCGGGGCAGAATACCGGGGAGCTGTTTTTT.